Below, 3 T cell receptor beta chains from the same sample are listed, as sequenced in a study of cytomegalovirus exposure and HLA in healthy donors. Assay: immunoSEQ multiplex PCR; the TCRdb copy retains only in-frame clones and omits some. In the table there are approximately 200,000 clones, about nine tenths of which are singletons. Material for sequencing was PBMCs. The source of these receptors is a woman between 18 and 30 years old in good health and CMV-seronegative.

The chain joins TRBV30 to TRBJ1-1, with D possibly matching TRBD1 (6 bases). This CDR3 is 13 amino acids long. The germline CDR1 and CDR2 sequences are GTSNPN and SVGIG (reference sequence). V was trimmed by 3 bases and J by 5 bases, leaving 13 bases between them. This chain's CDR3 is CAWRGRGGTEAFF. The CDR3 nucleotides are TGTGCCTGGAGGGGCAGGGGTGGGACTGAAGCTTTCTTT.

The CDR3 here is CASSLGSNNEQFF. CDR3 bases: TGCGCCAGCAGCTTGGGTAGCAACAATGAGCAGTTCTTC. The chain carries TRBV5-1 and TRBJ2-1; D is undetermined. Looked up from germline, CDR1 is SGHRS and CDR2 is YFSETQ. The CDR3 extends over 13 amino acids. The ends were cut back, 0 bases at V and 5 bases at J, with 6 bases in the middle.

Concerning this clone itself: Relative to the germline gene, one junction end is altered; a read error may explain this. The V and J genes are TRBV10-3 and TRBJ1-1; possibly TRBD1 for D (6 bases). Germline values: CDR1 ENHRY, CDR2 SYGVKD. The CDR3 length is 11 residues. The CDR3: CGRGSDTEAFF. The CDR3 bases are TGCGGGAGGGGGTCCGACACTGAAGCTTTCTTT.